The 29 T cell receptor beta chains given below trace back to one sample, sequenced in a study of naive and memory T cell subsets. The beta constant-region primer was an equimolar mix of two oligonucleotides covering TRBC1 and TRBC2. The ligated cDNA underwent four PCR rounds using SP2 and nested alpha and beta constant-region primers. A single record per CDR3 protein comes from TCRdb applying MiXCR to the UMI-ligation and nested PCR reads. The repertoire consists of more than 100,000 distinct CDR3 sequences, with 36% occurring once and the leading ten covering about 0.85%. Sequencing was performed on central memory CD4+ T cells from blood. The receptors here all came from a human donor in good health.

This clonotype was seen only a few times. CDR3 residues: CASSEEGETQYF. The CDR3, as DNA: TGTGCCAGCTCCGAGGAGGGAGAGACCCAGTACTTC. The chain employs TRBV6-5 and TRBJ2-5, with D possibly matching TRBD2 (6 bases). The CDR3 spans 12 residues. V lost 8 bases and J 4 bases, leaving 11 bases between the germline ends. Germline lookup yields CDR1 MNHEY and CDR2 SVGAGI.

V is TRBV20-1 and J is TRBJ2-7; D might be TRBD2 (6 bases). Looked up from germline, CDR1 is DFQATT and CDR2 is SNEGSKA (reference sequence). The germline V and J ends were trimmed by 3 bases and 2 bases, with 14 bases remaining between them. CDR3 length equals 14 residues. The CDR3: CSARTGTGTYEQYF. CDR3 in DNA: TGCAGTGCTAGGACCGGGACTGGAACCTACGAGCAGTACTTC.

This rearrangement joins TRBV5-1 to TRBJ2-6, with unresolved D. Per the germline V gene, CDR1 is SGHRS and CDR2 is YFSETQ. The CDR3 consists of 15 residues. The ends were cut back, 1 base at V and 3 bases at J, with 8 bases in the middle. CDR3 protein: CASSLSGFGANVLTF. Here the CDR3 DNA reads TGCGCCAGCAGCTTGTCGGGCTTTGGGGCCAACGTCCTGACTTTC.

This sequence joins TRBV20-1 and TRBJ1-4; D perhaps matches TRBD1 (5 bases). Germline V lookup: CDR1 DFQATT, CDR2 SNEGSKA (reference sequence). The V gene lost 1 base and the J gene lost 8 bases, with 14 bases spanning the gap. This CDR3 has 14 amino acids. CDR3 bases: TGCAGTGCTAGAGTGGCCAGGGCTGTGGAAAAACTGTTTTTT. It yields the protein CSARVARAVEKLFF.

This rearrangement joins TRBV6-1 to TRBJ2-3, with D perhaps assigned TRBD1 or TRBD2 (5 bases each). The V end lost 8 bases, the J end lost 3 bases, and 12 bases lay between the germline ends. Germline loops: CDR1 MNHNS, CDR2 SASEGT. The CDR3 extends over 13 amino acids. CDR3 sequence (DNA): TGTGCCAGCGAGGGGCGTACAACAGATACGCAGTATTTT. Its translation is CASEGRTTDTQYF.

The rearrangement joins TRBV28 to TRBJ2-1; 7 bases are a match to TRBD2. The germline CDR1 and CDR2 sequences are MDHEN and SYDVKM. CDR3 length: 16 amino acids. Unmatched junction bases numbered 13, after V lost 4 bases and J lost 7 bases. The CDR3 loop reads CASSSQGGSPTNEQFF. The CDR3 coding sequence is TGTGCCAGCAGTTCCCAGGGCGGGAGCCCGACGAATGAGCAGTTCTTC.

The J gene is TRBJ2-5, the V gene TRBV7-2, with 10 bases that match TRBD2. With 1 base clipped from V and 5 bases from J, the junction kept 7 bases outside the gene matches. The CDR3 extends over 16 amino acids. Germline V gene sequence: CDR1 SGHTA, CDR2 FQGNSA. Here the CDR3 reads CASSLGASGREETQYF. CDR3 DNA: TGTGCCAGCAGCTTAGGGGCTAGCGGGAGAGAGGAGACCCAGTACTTC.

The V and J genes are TRBV6-1 and TRBJ1-2; 8 nucleotides agree with TRBD1. CDR1 is MNHNS and CDR2 is SASEGT in the germline V gene. The ends lost 4 bases at V and 5 bases at J; junction bases unmatched: 9. The CDR3 length is 15 residues. DNA of the CDR3: TGTGCCAGCAGTGGAACGACAGGGGAAGGGTATGGCTACACCTTC. It yields the protein CASSGTTGEGYGYTF.

The chain joins TRBV20-1 to TRBJ2-1, with 11 positions matching TRBD2. Germline assignment: CDR1 DFQATT and CDR2 SNEGSKA (reference sequence). The length of the CDR3 is 17 residues. The junction had 4 bases not matched to a gene; V was cut back by 0 bases and J by 0 bases. The CDR3 sequence is CSARDVSGRVSYNEQFF. In DNA form, the CDR3 reads TGCAGTGCTAGAGATGTTAGCGGGAGGGTCTCCTACAATGAGCAGTTCTTC.

The chain recombines TRBV7-6 with TRBJ2-5; TRBD1 might be the D (5 bases). The V gene's germline CDR1 is SGHVS and CDR2 FNYEAQ. CDR3 size: 15 residues. The germline V and J ends were trimmed by 0 bases and 2 bases, with 10 bases remaining between them. DNA for the CDR3: TGTGCCAGCAGCTTAGCGCGTAGGGGTCAAGAGACCCAGTACTTC. Its protein product is CASSLARRGQETQYF. The complete variable domain, with remaining parts taken from reference TRBV7-6 and TRBJ2-5, reads GAGVSQSPRYKVTKRGQDVALRCDPISGHVSLYWYRQALGQGPEFLTYFNYEAQQDKSGLPNDRFSAERPEGSISTLTIQRTEQRDSAMYRCASSLARRGQETQYFGPGTRLLVL.

The V call is TRBV6-5, the J call TRBJ1-6; a weak D match, TRBD1 (6 bases). CDR1 is MNHEY and CDR2 is SVGAGI in the germline V gene. The CDR3 runs 16 residues. Trimming left V 5 bases short and J 0 bases short, with 11 bases between. CDR3 nucleotide sequence: TGTGCCAGCAGTCCAGGGGTCAGCTCCTATAATTCACCCCTCCACTTT. This translates into CASSPGVSSYNSPLHF.

This clonotype was seen ten or more times. This rearrangement joins TRBV24-1 to TRBJ2-2; D is unclear. The CDR3 runs to 15 residues. Trimming took 0 bases from V and 1 from J, leaving 5 bases between them. Germline CDR1 KGHDR, CDR2 SFDVKD. As DNA, the CDR3 is TGTGCCACCAGTGATTTGCGGCAGAACACCGGGGAGCTGTTTTTT. Translating it yields CATSDLRQNTGELFF.

The chain recombines TRBV9 with TRBJ2-7; D is unresolved. CDR3 size: 13 residues. Trimming removed 0 bases at V and 5 bases at J, with 9 bases between. From germline, CDR1 is SGDLS and CDR2 YYNGEE. The DNA for the CDR3 is TGTGCCAGCAGCGTAGGCGTTTTCGACGAGCAGTACTTC. It encodes CASSVGVFDEQYF.

The J gene is TRBJ2-3, the V gene TRBV7-3, with 7 bases aligning to TRBD2. Germline V lookup: CDR1 SGHTA, CDR2 FQGTGA. The CDR3 has 17 residues. Trimming removed 5 bases from V and 4 bases from J; junction bases left unmatched: 15. The CDR3 sequence: CASSRGGTPGGSDTQYF. CDR3 sequence (DNA): TGTGCCAGCAGCCGGGGAGGGACTCCTGGGGGTTCAGATACGCAGTATTTT.

This sequence joins TRBV20-1 and TRBJ1-2; no reliable D call. Trimming shortened V by 4 bases and J by 1 base, and 10 bases separated the two germline ends. The CDR3 is 13 residues long. Germline lookup yields CDR1 DFQATT and CDR2 SNEGSKA (reference sequence). CDR3 residues: CSANRRNNYGYTF. The DNA of the CDR3 is TGCAGTGCTAACAGACGGAATAACTATGGCTACACCTTC.

The rearrangement links TRBV16 to TRBJ2-7; perhaps D is TRBD1 or TRBD2 (5 bases each). The CDR3 is made up of 15 amino acids. The ends were cut back, 0 bases at V and 2 bases at J, with 11 bases in the middle. Germline CDR1 reads KGHSY; CDR2 reads FQNENV. Written as DNA, the CDR3 is TGTGCCAGCAGCCAATCTCTGGGGGTTACCTACGAGCAGTACTTC. The encoded protein is CASSQSLGVTYEQYF.

DNA for the CDR3: TGCAGCGCGTCGAGGGGGAGCGGTAATGAAAAACTGTTTTTT. Amino acid sequence: CSASRGSGNEKLFF. This sequence joins TRBV29-1 and TRBJ1-4; possibly TRBD1 for D (6 bases). This CDR3 spans 14 amino acids. CDR1 SQVTM and CDR2 ANQGSEA come from the germline V gene. V lost 7 bases, J lost 4 bases, and 16 bases lay in between.

This clonotype has ten or more counts. CDR3 loop: CASSPKGRASEAFF. The CDR3 DNA is TGTGCCAGCAGCCCAAAGGGCAGGGCATCTGAAGCTTTCTTT. The chain links TRBV5-4 to TRBJ1-1, with D possibly matching TRBD1 (5 bases). The germline V gene has CDR1 SGHNT and CDR2 YYREEE (reference sequence). V lost 4 bases and J lost 6, with 16 bases in between. The CDR3 runs 14 residues.

The chain has TRBV5-6 and TRBJ2-1; D ambiguous. Germline loops: CDR1 SGHDT, CDR2 YYEEEE. The CDR3 covers 14 residues. V was pared by 0 bases and J by 9 bases, with 13 bases between. The CDR3 loop reads CASSLEGRTAEQFF. The CDR3 nucleotides read TGTGCCAGCAGCTTGGAAGGCAGAACAGCTGAGCAGTTCTTC.

This clonotype was seen repeatedly, ten times or more. The rearrangement joins TRBV3-1 to TRBJ1-5; TRBD1 might be the D (6 bases). Looked up from germline, CDR1 is LGHDT and CDR2 is YNNKEL (reference sequence). Deletions cut 1 base from V and 7 bases from J, with 11 bases between. The CDR3 contains 14 residues. The CDR3 protein is CASSQGGGTQPQHF. The CDR3 bases are TGTGCCAGCAGCCAAGGAGGGGGGACGCAGCCCCAGCATTTT.

This clonotype was counted only a few times. The V gene is TRBV6-6, the J gene TRBJ2-1, with 14 bases lining up with TRBD2. J was trimmed by 8 bases and V by 7 bases; bases with no gene match: 7. The CDR3 length is 15 residues. Germline lookup yields CDR1 MNHNY and CDR2 SVGAGI (reference sequence). The CDR3 coding sequence is TGTGCCAGCAAAGGGACTAGCGGGAGAGTTTATGAGCAGTTCTTC. It translates to CASKGTSGRVYEQFF.

The rearrangement links TRBV7-9 to TRBJ2-7, with D possibly being TRBD1 or TRBD2 (6 bases each). The germline V and J ends were trimmed by 4 bases and 6 bases, with 16 bases remaining between them. Germline CDR1 reads SEHNR; CDR2 reads FQNEAQ (reference sequence). The CDR3 runs to 14 residues. CDR3 amino acids: CASSYEEGVGEQYF. CDR3 nucleotides: TGTGCCAGCAGCTACGAGGAGGGGGTAGGCGAGCAGTACTTC.

V is TRBV25-1 and J is TRBJ2-2, with D tentatively TRBD2 (6 bases). CDR1 and CDR2 from the germline V gene are MGHDK and SYGVNS. CDR3 length: 14 residues. V lost 4 bases and J 5 bases, leaving 11 bases between the germline ends. This chain's CDR3 is CASSGTGVTGELFF. CDR3 in DNA: TGTGCCAGCAGTGGCACGGGAGTAACCGGGGAGCTGTTTTTT.

This rearrangement joins TRBV7-2 to TRBJ2-1, with 11 bases aligning to TRBD2. The trim removed 5 bases at V and 4 bases at J, leaving 4 bases unmatched. The CDR3 is made up of 15 amino acids. CDR1 and CDR2 from the germline V gene are SGHTA and FQGNSA. The CDR3 is CASSRTSGQYNEQFF. The CDR3 DNA reads TGTGCCAGCAGCCGGACTAGCGGGCAGTACAATGAGCAGTTCTTC.

The chain carries TRBV19 and TRBJ2-1; a weak D match, TRBD2 (6 bases). Trimming shortened V by 5 bases and J by 4 bases, and 18 bases separated the two germline ends. CDR3 length equals 16 residues. Germline CDR1 and CDR2: LNHDA and SQIVND (reference sequence). The CDR3 reads CASSAHRDLHYNEQFF. Written as DNA, the CDR3 is TGTGCCAGTAGTGCACACCGGGACTTACATTACAATGAGCAGTTCTTC. Using reference TRBV19 and TRBJ2-1 for the parts outside the CDR3, the full variable domain is DGGITQSPKYLFRKEGQNVTLSCEQNLNHDAMYWYRQDPGQGLRLIYYSQIVNDFQKGDIAEGYSVSREKKESFPLTVTSAQKNPTAFYLCASSAHRDLHYNEQFFGPGTRLTVL.

The chain combines TRBV20-1 with TRBJ2-2; D possibly corresponds to TRBD1 (5 bases). The CDR3 sequence is 15 residues long. The V end lost 5 bases, the J end lost 4 bases, and 17 bases lay between the germline ends. Germline V CDR1 and CDR2: DFQATT, SNEGSKA (reference sequence). The CDR3 nucleotides are TGCAGTGCTCAAGACAGCAACAAGGGCACCGGGGAGCTGTTTTTT. It is translated as CSAQDSNKGTGELFF.

This chain joins TRBV29-1 and TRBJ2-4, with TRBD2 as a possible D gene (6 bases). V gave up 3 bases and J gave up 6 bases, with 15 bases separating them. This CDR3 comprises 14 residues. Germline lookup yields CDR1 SQVTM and CDR2 ANQGSEA. The CDR3 sequence is CSVDPGGLGNIQYF. CDR3 nucleotide sequence: TGCAGCGTTGACCCCGGGGGACTCGGAAACATTCAGTACTTC.

This chain connects TRBV7-2 to TRBJ2-2; maybe TRBD2 (5 bases). Trimming stripped 2 bases from V and 6 bases from J, with 7 bases between. Germline V CDR1 and CDR2: SGHTA, FQGNSA. CDR3 size: 13 residues. The CDR3 DNA reads TGTGCCAGCAGCTTAAATAGCGCCGGGGAGCTGTTTTTT. It encodes CASSLNSAGELFF.

The sample holds many counts of this clonotype. The J gene is TRBJ2-2, the V gene TRBV12-5, with a weak D call TRBD1 (6 bases). Germline CDR1 LGHNT, CDR2 FRNRAP. The CDR3 contains 13 residues. Trimming stripped 7 bases from V and 6 bases from J, with 12 bases between. As DNA, the CDR3 is TGTGCTAGTGCAGAACGACAGGCCGGGGAGCTGTTTTTT. Protein sequence: CASAERQAGELFF.